This TCR beta chain was captured by sequencing in a study of T cell changes during pregnancy in multiple sclerosis. J gave up 0 bases and V 0 bases, and 8 bases lay outside the gene matches. Germline loops: CDR1 SGDLS, CDR2 YYNGEE. The CDR3 has 18 amino acids. TCRdb's copy holds only in-frame clones and misses some; the assay was immunoSEQ multiplex PCR. This repertoire shows more than 90,000 clones, about 94% found once; its top ten account for over 1.5%. The chain has TRBV9 and TRBJ2-2, with 7 bases identical to TRBD1. This TCR came from a female donor with multiple sclerosis, enrolled in a pregnancy study. The specimen was peripheral blood, collected in the third trimester of pregnancy. CDR3 in amino acids: CASSVAWDSYANTGELFF. Written as DNA, the CDR3 is TGTGCCAGCAGCGTAGCATGGGACAGCTACGCGAACACCGGGGAGCTGTTTTTT.